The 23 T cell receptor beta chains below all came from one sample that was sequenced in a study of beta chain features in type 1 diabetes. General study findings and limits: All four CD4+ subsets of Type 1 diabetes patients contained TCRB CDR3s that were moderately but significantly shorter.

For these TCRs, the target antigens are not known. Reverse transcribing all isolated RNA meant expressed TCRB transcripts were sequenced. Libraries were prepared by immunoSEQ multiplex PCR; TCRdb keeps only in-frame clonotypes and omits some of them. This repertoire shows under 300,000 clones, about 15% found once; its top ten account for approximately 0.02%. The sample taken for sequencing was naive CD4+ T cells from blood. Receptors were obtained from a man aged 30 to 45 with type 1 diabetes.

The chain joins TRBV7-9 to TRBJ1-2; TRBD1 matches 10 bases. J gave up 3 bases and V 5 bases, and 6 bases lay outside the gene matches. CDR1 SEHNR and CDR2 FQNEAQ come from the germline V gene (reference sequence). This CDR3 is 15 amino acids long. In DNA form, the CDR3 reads TGTGCCAGCAGCCTAAGGGGGACAGGGGACTATGGCTACACCTTC. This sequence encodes CASSLRGTGDYGYTF.

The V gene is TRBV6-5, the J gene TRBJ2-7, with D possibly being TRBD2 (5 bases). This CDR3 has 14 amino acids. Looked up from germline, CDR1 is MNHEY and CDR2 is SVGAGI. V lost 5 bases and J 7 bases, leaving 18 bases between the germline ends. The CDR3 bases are TGTGCCAGCAGTCCCGGGCCGCAATCGGGGGAGCAGTACTTC. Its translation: CASSPGPQSGEQYF.

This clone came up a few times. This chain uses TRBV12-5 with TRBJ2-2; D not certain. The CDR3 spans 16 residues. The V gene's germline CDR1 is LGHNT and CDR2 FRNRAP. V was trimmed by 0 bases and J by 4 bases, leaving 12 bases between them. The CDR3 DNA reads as TGTGCTAGTGGTTTGGTACTATCAACTGCCACCGGGGAGCTGTTTTTT. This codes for CASGLVLSTATGELFF.

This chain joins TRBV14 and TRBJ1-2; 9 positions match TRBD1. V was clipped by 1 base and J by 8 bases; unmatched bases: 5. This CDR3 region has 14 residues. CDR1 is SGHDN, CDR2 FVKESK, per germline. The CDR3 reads CASSQGDRVGGYTF. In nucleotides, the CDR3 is TGTGCCAGCAGCCAAGGGGACAGGGTGGGGGGCTACACCTTC.

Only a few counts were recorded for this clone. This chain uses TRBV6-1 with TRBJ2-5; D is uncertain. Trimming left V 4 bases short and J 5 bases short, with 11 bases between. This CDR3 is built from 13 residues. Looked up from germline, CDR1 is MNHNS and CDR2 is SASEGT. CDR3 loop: CASSVAVRETQYF. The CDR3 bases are TGTGCCAGCAGTGTGGCAGTCAGGGAGACCCAGTACTTC.

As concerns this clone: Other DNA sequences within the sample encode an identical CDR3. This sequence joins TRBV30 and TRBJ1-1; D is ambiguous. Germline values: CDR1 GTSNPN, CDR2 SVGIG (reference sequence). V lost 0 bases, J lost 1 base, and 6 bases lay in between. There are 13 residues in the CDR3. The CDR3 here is CAWSVRGNTEAFF. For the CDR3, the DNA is TGTGCCTGGAGTGTACGAGGGAACACTGAAGCTTTCTTT.

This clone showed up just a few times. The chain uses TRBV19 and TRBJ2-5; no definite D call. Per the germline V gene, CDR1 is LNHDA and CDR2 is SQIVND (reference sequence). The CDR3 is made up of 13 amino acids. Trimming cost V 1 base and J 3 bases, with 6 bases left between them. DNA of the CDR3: TGTGCCAGTAGTATAGGACGGGAAGAGACCCAGTACTTC. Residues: CASSIGREETQYF.

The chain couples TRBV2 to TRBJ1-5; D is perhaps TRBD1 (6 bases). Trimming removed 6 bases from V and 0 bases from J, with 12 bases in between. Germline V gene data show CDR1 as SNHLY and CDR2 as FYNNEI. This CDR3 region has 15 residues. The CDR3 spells CASRGGTTSNQPQHF. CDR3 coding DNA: TGTGCCAGCAGGGGGGGGACAACTAGCAATCAGCCCCAGCATTTT.

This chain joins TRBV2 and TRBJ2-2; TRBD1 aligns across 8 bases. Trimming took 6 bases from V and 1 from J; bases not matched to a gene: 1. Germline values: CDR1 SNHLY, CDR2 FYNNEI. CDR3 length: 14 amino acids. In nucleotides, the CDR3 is TGTGCCAGCAGGGACAGGGTGAACACCGGGGAGCTGTTTTTT. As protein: CASRDRVNTGELFF.

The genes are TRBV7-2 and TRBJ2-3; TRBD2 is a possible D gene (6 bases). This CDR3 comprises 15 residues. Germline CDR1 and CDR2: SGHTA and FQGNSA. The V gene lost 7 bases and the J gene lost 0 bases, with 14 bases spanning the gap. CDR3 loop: CASTPGTFSTDTQYF. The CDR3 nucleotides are TGTGCCAGCACCCCAGGGACTTTTAGCACAGATACGCAGTATTTT.

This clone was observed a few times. The DNA for the CDR3 is TGTGCCTGGACGAGGACAGATCAAGAGACCCAGTACTTC. It translates to CAWTRTDQETQYF. The genes are TRBV30 and TRBJ2-5, with D tentatively TRBD1 (6 bases). Between the trimmed V and J ends, which lost 4 bases and 2 bases, there was a span of 11 bases. CDR1 and CDR2 (germline): GTSNPN, SVGIG (reference sequence). The CDR3 length is 13 residues. Full variable domain (outside the CDR3, taken from reference TRBV30 and TRBJ2-5): SQTIHQWPATLVQPVGSPLSLECTVEGTSNPNLYWYRQAAGRGLQLLFYSVGIGQISSEVPQNLSASRPQDRQFILSSKKLLLSDSGFYLCAWTRTDQETQYFGPGTRLLVL.

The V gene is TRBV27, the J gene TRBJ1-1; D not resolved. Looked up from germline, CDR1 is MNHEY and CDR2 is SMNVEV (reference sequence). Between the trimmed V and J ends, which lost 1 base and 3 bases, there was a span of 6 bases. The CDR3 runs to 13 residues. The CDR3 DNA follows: TGTGCCAGCAGTTTATTCCGGGACACTGAAGCTTTCTTT. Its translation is CASSLFRDTEAFF.

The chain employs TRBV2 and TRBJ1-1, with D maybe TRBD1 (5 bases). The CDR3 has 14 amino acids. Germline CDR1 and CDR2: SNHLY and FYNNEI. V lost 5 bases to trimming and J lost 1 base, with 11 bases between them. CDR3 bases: TGTGCCAGCAGTCCGGGACTCCAGAACACTGAAGCTTTCTTT. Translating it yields CASSPGLQNTEAFF. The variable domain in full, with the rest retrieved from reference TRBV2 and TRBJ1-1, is EPEVTQTPSHQVTQMGQEVILRCVPISNHLYFYWYRQILGQKVEFLVSFYNNEISEKSEIFDDQFSVERPDGSNFTLKIRSTKLEDSAMYFCASSPGLQNTEAFFGQGTRLTVV.

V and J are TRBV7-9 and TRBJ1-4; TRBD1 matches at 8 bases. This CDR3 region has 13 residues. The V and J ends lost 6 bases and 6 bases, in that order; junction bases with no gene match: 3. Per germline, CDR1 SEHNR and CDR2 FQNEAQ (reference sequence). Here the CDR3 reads CASRTGADEKLFF. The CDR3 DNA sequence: TGTGCCAGCAGGACAGGGGCAGATGAAAAACTGTTTTTT.

The DNA for the CDR3 is TGTGCCAGCGTCCCTGCGCGGGGGGGCAGGGAGACCCAGTACTTC. Its translation: CASVPARGGRETQYF. The J gene is TRBJ2-5, the V gene TRBV7-7; TRBD2 aligns across 9 bases. Losses at the gene ends were 8 bases for V and 5 bases for J; bases not matched to a gene: 12. The germline CDR1 and CDR2 sequences are SSHAT and FNYEAQ (reference sequence). The CDR3 spans 15 residues.

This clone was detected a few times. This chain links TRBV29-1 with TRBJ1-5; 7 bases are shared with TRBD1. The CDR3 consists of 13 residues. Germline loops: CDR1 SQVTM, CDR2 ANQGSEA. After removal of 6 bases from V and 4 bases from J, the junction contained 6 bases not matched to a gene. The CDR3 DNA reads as TGCAGCGTCACCCGGGACAGAAATCAGCCCCAGCATTTT. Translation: CSVTRDRNQPQHF.

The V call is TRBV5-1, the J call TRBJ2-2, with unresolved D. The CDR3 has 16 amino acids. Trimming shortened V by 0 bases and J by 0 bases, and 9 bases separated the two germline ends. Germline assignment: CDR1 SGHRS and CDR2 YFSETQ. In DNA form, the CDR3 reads TGCGCCAGCAGCTTGGGGGCAGGCACGAACACCGGGGAGCTGTTTTTT. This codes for CASSLGAGTNTGELFF.

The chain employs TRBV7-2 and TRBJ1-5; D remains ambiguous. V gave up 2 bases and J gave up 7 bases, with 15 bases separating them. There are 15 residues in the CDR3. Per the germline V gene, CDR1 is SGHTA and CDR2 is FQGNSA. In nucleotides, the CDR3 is TGTGCCAGCAGCTTATCGGGCGTAGAGGGACAGCCCCAGCATTTT. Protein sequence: CASSLSGVEGQPQHF. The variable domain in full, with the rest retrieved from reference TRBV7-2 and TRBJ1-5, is GAGVSQSPSNKVTEKGKDVELRCDPISGHTALYWYRQSLGQGLEFLIYFQGNSAPDKSGLPSDRFSAERTGGSVSTLTIQRTQQEDSAVYLCASSLSGVEGQPQHFGDGTRLSIL.

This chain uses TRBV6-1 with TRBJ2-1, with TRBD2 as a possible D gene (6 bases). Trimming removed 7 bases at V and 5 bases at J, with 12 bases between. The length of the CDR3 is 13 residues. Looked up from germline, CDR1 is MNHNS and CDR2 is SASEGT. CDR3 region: CASNRGIDNEQFF. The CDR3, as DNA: TGTGCCAGCAATCGGGGGATAGACAATGAGCAGTTCTTC.

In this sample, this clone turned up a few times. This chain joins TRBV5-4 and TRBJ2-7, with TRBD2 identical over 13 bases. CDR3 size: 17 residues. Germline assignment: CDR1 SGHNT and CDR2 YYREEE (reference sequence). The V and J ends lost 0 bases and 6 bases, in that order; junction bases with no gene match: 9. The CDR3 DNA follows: TGTGCCAGCAGCTTGGGATCAGGACTAGCGGGGGTGGGCGAGCAGTACTTC. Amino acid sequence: CASSLGSGLAGVGEQYF.

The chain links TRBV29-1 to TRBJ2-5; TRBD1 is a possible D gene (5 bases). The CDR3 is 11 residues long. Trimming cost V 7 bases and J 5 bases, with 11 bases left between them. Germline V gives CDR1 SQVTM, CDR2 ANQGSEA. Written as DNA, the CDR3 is TGCAGCGCCCTGGGGCCGGAGACCCAGTACTTC. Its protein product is CSALGPETQYF.

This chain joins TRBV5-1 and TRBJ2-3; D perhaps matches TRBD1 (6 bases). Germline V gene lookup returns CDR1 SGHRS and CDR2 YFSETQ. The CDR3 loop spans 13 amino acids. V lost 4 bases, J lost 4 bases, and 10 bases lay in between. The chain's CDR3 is CASSEQGADTQYF. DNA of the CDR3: TGCGCCAGCAGCGAACAGGGAGCAGATACGCAGTATTTT.

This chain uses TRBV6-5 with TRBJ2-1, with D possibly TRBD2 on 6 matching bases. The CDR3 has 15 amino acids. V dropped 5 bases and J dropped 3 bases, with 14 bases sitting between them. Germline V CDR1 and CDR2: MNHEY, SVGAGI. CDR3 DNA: TGTGCCAGCAGTCTCGACGGGAGTCGCTACAATGAGCAGTTCTTC. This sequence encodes CASSLDGSRYNEQFF.